Listed below are T cell receptor beta chains from one sample, sequenced in a study of OX40 agonist ivuxolimab in advanced cancers. Assay used: immunoSEQ multiplex PCR; TCRdb lists only in-frame clones, some missing. The sample carries about 83,000 clones, roughly nine tenths recorded once. Sequencing was performed on CD4+ or CD8+ T cells sorted from blood, taken in a trial of the OX40 agonist ivuxolimab. These TCRs come from an adult with an advanced solid tumor such as melanoma, head and neck, liver or kidney cancer. Both conserved end residues are part of each CDR3. Each record gives: CDR3 protein, CDR3 DNA, clone size, V gene, J gene, D gene. D genes are given only for firm matches. Only some rows state a clone size, as once, few, many or a class for expanded clones.

CDR3aa: CASTQGPEAFF; CDR3nt: TGTGCCTCTACCCAGGGGCCTGAAGCTTTCTTT; abundance: -; v_gene: TRBV10-3; j_gene: TRBJ1-1; d_gene: -
CDR3aa: CASSVDTGGSNQPQHF; CDR3nt: TGTGCCAGCAGCGTAGACACCGGGGGCAGCAATCAGCCCCAGCATTTT; abundance: -; v_gene: TRBV9; j_gene: TRBJ1-5; d_gene: -
CDR3aa: CASSSTGGAGSPLHF; CDR3nt: TGTGCCAGCAGCTCCACAGGGGGCGCGGGTTCACCCCTCCACTTT; abundance: few; v_gene: TRBV7-3; j_gene: TRBJ1-6; d_gene: TRBD1
CDR3aa: CASSPDRVYSNQPQHF; CDR3nt: TGTGCCAGCAGCCCTGACAGGGTGTATAGCAATCAGCCCCAGCATTTT; abundance: -; v_gene: TRBV5-6; j_gene: TRBJ1-5; d_gene: TRBD1
CDR3aa: CASSPGTGGNEQFF; CDR3nt: TGTGCCAGCAGCCCCGGGACAGGGGGAAATGAGCAGTTCTTC; abundance: -; v_gene: TRBV9; j_gene: TRBJ2-1; d_gene: TRBD1
CDR3aa: CASSSGTDTQYF; CDR3nt: TGTGCCAGCAGCTCCGGGACAGATACGCAGTATTTT; abundance: -; v_gene: TRBV13; j_gene: TRBJ2-3; d_gene: -
CDR3aa: CASSTPNSYNEQFF; CDR3nt: TGTGCCAGCAGCACCCCGAACTCCTACAATGAGCAGTTCTTC; abundance: once; v_gene: TRBV11-2; j_gene: TRBJ2-1; d_gene: -
CDR3aa: CASSWGTRANEKLFF; CDR3nt: TGTGCCAGCAGTTGGGGGACGAGGGCTAATGAAAAACTGTTTTTT; abundance: -; v_gene: TRBV27; j_gene: TRBJ1-4; d_gene: -
CDR3aa: CASSGQTASYNSPLHF; CDR3nt: TGTGCCAGCAGTGGGCAGACAGCATCCTATAATTCACCCCTCCACTTT; abundance: -; v_gene: TRBV6-1; j_gene: TRBJ1-6; d_gene: -
CDR3aa: CASSQTSYGLARYNEQFF; CDR3nt: TGTGCCAGCAGCCAAACTTCATACGGACTAGCGCGCTACAATGAGCAGTTCTTC; abundance: -; v_gene: TRBV4-2; j_gene: TRBJ2-1; d_gene: TRBD2
CDR3aa: CSVGGDNSNQPQHF; CDR3nt: TGCAGCGTTGGCGGGGACAATAGCAATCAGCCCCAGCATTTT; abundance: -; v_gene: TRBV29-1; j_gene: TRBJ1-5; d_gene: -
CDR3aa: CASSVGVAYNEQFF; CDR3nt: TGTGCCAGCAGCGTAGGGGTTGCCTACAATGAGCAGTTCTTC; abundance: -; v_gene: TRBV9; j_gene: TRBJ2-1; d_gene: -
CDR3aa: CASSPSGRSYNEQFF; CDR3nt: TGTGCCAGCAGCCCAAGCGGGAGGAGCTACAATGAGCAGTTCTTC; abundance: -; v_gene: TRBV27; j_gene: TRBJ2-1; d_gene: TRBD2
CDR3aa: CAISESTGMVTKNIQYF; CDR3nt: TGTGCCATCAGTGAGTCCACAGGGATGGTCACCAAAAACATTCAGTACTTC; abundance: -; v_gene: TRBV10-3; j_gene: TRBJ2-4; d_gene: -
CDR3aa: CASTSGGPDRNYGYTF; CDR3nt: TGTGCCAGCACCTCCGGGGGCCCGGACAGGAACTATGGCTACACCTTC; abundance: -; v_gene: TRBV5-4; j_gene: TRBJ1-2; d_gene: TRBD1
CDR3aa: CASSQAPSGENNEQFF; CDR3nt: TGCGCCAGCAGCCAAGCTCCTAGCGGGGAGAACAATGAGCAGTTCTTC; abundance: once; v_gene: TRBV4-3; j_gene: TRBJ2-1; d_gene: TRBD2
CDR3aa: CAWSMVSSGNTIYF; CDR3nt: TGTGCCTGGAGTATGGTGAGCTCTGGAAACACCATATATTTT; abundance: -; v_gene: TRBV30; j_gene: TRBJ1-3; d_gene: -
CDR3aa: CASSYQQGFVTEAFF; CDR3nt: TGTGCCAGCAGTTACCAACAGGGGTTCGTTACTGAAGCTTTCTTT; abundance: -; v_gene: TRBV6-6; j_gene: TRBJ1-1; d_gene: TRBD1
CDR3aa: CASSPTRDNTEAFF; CDR3nt: TGTGCCAGTAGCCCAACCAGGGATAACACTGAAGCTTTCTTT; abundance: -; v_gene: TRBV19; j_gene: TRBJ1-1; d_gene: -
CDR3aa: CASSFMSAPEPQHF; CDR3nt: TGTGCCAGCAGCTTTATGTCGGCTCCAGAGCCCCAGCATTTT; abundance: -; v_gene: TRBV5-5; j_gene: TRBJ1-5; d_gene: -
CDR3aa: CASSEGSTGELFF; CDR3nt: TGTGCCAGCAGCGAGGGGAGCACCGGGGAGCTGTTTTTT; abundance: -; v_gene: TRBV11-2; j_gene: TRBJ2-2; d_gene: -
CDR3aa: CAWSLGTVNTEAFF; CDR3nt: TGTGCCTGGAGTTTGGGAACAGTGAACACTGAAGCTTTCTTT; abundance: few; v_gene: TRBV30; j_gene: TRBJ1-1; d_gene: -
CDR3aa: CASMMIPGELFF; CDR3nt: TGTGCCAGCATGATGATTCCCGGGGAGCTGTTTTTT; abundance: -; v_gene: TRBV2; j_gene: TRBJ2-2; d_gene: -
CDR3aa: CASSEALVYQPQHF; CDR3nt: TGTGCCAGCAGTGAAGCGCTTGTCTATCAGCCCCAGCATTTT; abundance: few; v_gene: TRBV2; j_gene: TRBJ1-5; d_gene: -
CDR3aa: CASSQGPGGKAYGYTF; CDR3nt: TGCGCCAGCAGCCAGGGGCCGGGGGGCAAGGCCTATGGCTACACCTTC; abundance: -; v_gene: TRBV4-3; j_gene: TRBJ1-2; d_gene: -
CDR3aa: CAIGYTDTQYF; CDR3nt: TGTGCCATCGGTTACACAGATACGCAGTATTTT; abundance: -; v_gene: TRBV27; j_gene: TRBJ2-3; d_gene: -
CDR3aa: CASSQDPLASYTQYF; CDR3nt: TGCGCCAGCAGCCAAGATCCACTAGCGTCTTATACGCAGTATTTT; abundance: -; v_gene: TRBV4-3; j_gene: TRBJ2-3; d_gene: TRBD2
CDR3aa: CASSPLRTDTQYF; CDR3nt: TGTGCCAGCAGCCCTTTACGCACAGATACGCAGTATTTT; abundance: -; v_gene: TRBV7-8; j_gene: TRBJ2-3; d_gene: -
CDR3aa: CASSQDLPRGRIADTQYF; CDR3nt: TGCGCCAGCAGCCAAGACCTCCCGAGGGGGCGCATCGCAGATACGCAGTATTTT; abundance: -; v_gene: TRBV4-3; j_gene: TRBJ2-3; d_gene: TRBD1
CDR3aa: CASSLVPSEQYF; CDR3nt: TGTGCCAGCAGCTTGGTTCCCTCCGAGCAGTACTTC; abundance: -; v_gene: TRBV5-8; j_gene: TRBJ2-7; d_gene: -
CDR3aa: CASSLAWTGSYEQYF; CDR3nt: TGTGCCAGCAGTTTAGCCTGGACAGGCTCCTACGAGCAGTACTTC; abundance: -; v_gene: TRBV27; j_gene: TRBJ2-7; d_gene: TRBD1
CDR3aa: CASSFNYEQYF; CDR3nt: TGTGCCAGCAGTTTCAACTACGAGCAGTACTTC; abundance: -; v_gene: TRBV28; j_gene: TRBJ2-7; d_gene: -
CDR3aa: CSATGELVLGTDTQYF; CDR3nt: TGCAGCGCCACAGGGGAGTTGGTCCTGGGCACAGATACGCAGTATTTT; abundance: -; v_gene: TRBV29-1; j_gene: TRBJ2-3; d_gene: TRBD1
CDR3aa: CASSAGTGASTDTQYF; CDR3nt: TGTGCCAGCAGCGCCGGGACTGGGGCTAGCACAGATACGCAGTATTTT; abundance: -; v_gene: TRBV9; j_gene: TRBJ2-3; d_gene: -
CDR3aa: CASSAAGGSGNTEAFF; CDR3nt: TGTGCCAGCAGTGCCGCGGGGGGGTCTGGGAACACTGAAGCTTTCTTT; abundance: -; v_gene: TRBV2; j_gene: TRBJ1-1; d_gene: -
CDR3aa: CASSVGSRLGYTF; CDR3nt: TGTGCCAGCAGCGTAGGATCGAGGTTGGGCTACACCTTC; abundance: -; v_gene: TRBV9; j_gene: TRBJ1-2; d_gene: -
CDR3aa: CASVGRLTSYNEQFF; CDR3nt: TGTGCCAGCGTCGGGAGACTCACCTCCTACAATGAGCAGTTCTTC; abundance: -; v_gene: TRBV28; j_gene: TRBJ2-1; d_gene: -
CDR3aa: CAWSVLPPGQGGGNTIYF; CDR3nt: TGTGCCTGGAGTGTACTTCCCCCGGGACAGGGAGGGGGAAACACCATATATTTT; abundance: -; v_gene: TRBV30; j_gene: TRBJ1-3; d_gene: TRBD1